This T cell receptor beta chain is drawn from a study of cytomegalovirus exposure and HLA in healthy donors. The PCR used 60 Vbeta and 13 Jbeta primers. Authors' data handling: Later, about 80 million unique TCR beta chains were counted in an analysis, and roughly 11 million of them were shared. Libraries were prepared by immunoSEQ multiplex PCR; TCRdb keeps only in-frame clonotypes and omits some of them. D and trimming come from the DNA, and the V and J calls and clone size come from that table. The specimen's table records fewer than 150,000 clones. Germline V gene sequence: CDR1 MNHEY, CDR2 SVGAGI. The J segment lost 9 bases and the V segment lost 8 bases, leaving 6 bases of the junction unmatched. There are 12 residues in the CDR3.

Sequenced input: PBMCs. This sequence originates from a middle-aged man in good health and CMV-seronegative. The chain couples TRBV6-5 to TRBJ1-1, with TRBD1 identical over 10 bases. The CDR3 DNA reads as TGTGCCAGCCTACAGACAGGGGGCAAAGCTTTCTTT. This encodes CASLQTGGKAFF.